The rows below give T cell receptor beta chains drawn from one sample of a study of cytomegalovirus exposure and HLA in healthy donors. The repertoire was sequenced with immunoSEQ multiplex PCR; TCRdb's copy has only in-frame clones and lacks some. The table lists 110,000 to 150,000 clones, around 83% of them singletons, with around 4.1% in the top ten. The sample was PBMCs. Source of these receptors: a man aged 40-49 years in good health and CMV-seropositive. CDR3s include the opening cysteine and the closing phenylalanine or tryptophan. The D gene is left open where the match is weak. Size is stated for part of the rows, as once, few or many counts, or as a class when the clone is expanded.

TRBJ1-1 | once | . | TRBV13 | TGTGCCAGCAGTGACTTGAGAACTGAAGCTTTCTTT | CASSDLRTEAFF
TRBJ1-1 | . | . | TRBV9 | TGTGCCAGCAGCGTAGGATCTGGGGGCGGAACTGAAGCTTTCTTT | CASSVGSGGGTEAFF
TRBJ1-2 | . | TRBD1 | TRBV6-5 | TGTGCCAGCAGACCCGACAGGGGGGGAACCTATGGCTACACCTTC | CASRPDRGGTYGYTF
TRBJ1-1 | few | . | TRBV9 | TGTGCCAGCAGCGTATCCCCATTGAACACTGAAGCTTTCTTT | CASSVSPLNTEAFF
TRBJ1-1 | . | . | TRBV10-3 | TGTGCCATCAGTGAGATGGACGGGAAGGAAGCTTTCTTT | CAISEMDGKEAFF
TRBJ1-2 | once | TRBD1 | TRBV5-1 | TGCGCCAGCAGCTCGACAGGGGGCGACTATGGCTACACCTTC | CASSSTGGDYGYTF
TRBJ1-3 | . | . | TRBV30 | TGTGCCTGGAGCTCCTCTGAGGGCCCTGGAAACACCATATATTTT | CAWSSSEGPGNTIYF
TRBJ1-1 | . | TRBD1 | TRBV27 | TGTGCCAGCAGCTCGACAGGGGCACGGGGAGCTTTCTTT | CASSSTGARGAFF
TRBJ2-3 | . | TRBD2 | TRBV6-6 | TGTGCCAGCAGTTCACGGGGGGTTTCAGATACGCAGTATTTT | CASSSRGVSDTQYF
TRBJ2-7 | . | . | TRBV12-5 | TGTGCTAGTGGCTGGGGAGTCTACGAGCAGTACTTC | CASGWGVYEQYF
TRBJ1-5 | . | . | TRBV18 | TGTGCCAGCTCACCACCAGGGGGAAGCAATCAGCCCCAGCATTTT | CASSPPGGSNQPQHF
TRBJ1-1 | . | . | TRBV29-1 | TGCAGCGTTGGGGGCAGGGGGAACACTGAAGCTTTCTTT | CSVGGRGNTEAFF
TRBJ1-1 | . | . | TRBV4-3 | TGCGCCAGCAGCCAACTATTCATGGGGGAGGGCACTGAAGCTTTCTTT | CASSQLFMGEGTEAFF
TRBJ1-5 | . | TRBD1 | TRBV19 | TGTGCCAGCCGCTCCGGGACAGGGGCTTATAGCAATCAGCCCCAGCATTTT | CASRSGTGAYSNQPQHF
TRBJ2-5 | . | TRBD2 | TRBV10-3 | TGTGCCATCAGCCCCGGGACTAGCGGAATAGAGACCCAGTACTTC | CAISPGTSGIETQYF
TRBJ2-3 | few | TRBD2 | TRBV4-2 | TGTGCCAGCAGCCGATTACTAGCGGGTGGAGATACGCAGTATTTT | CASSRLLAGGDTQYF
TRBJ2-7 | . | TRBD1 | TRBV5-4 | TGTGCCAGCAGCTCGATGACAGGGTCCTACGAGCAGTACTTC | CASSSMTGSYEQYF
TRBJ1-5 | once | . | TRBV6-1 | TGTGCCAGCAGTGAAGATTGGGCAGGGGTAAGCAATCAGCCCCAGCATTTT | CASSEDWAGVSNQPQHF
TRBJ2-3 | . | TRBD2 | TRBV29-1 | TGCAGCGTTGAAGTTCCCGGGACTAGCGGGCTCACAGATACGCAGTATTTT | CSVEVPGTSGLTDTQYF
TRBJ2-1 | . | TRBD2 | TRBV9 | TGTGCCAGCGCCGCGGGAGGCCCTTACAATGAGCAGTTCTTC | CASAAGGPYNEQFF